Below, 24 T cell receptor beta chains from the same sample are listed, as sequenced in a study of blood T cells in healthy people across ages. A second PCR, run for roughly 6 to 11 cycles, used a sample-barcoded 5' primer plus a J-beta primer mix. MiXCR, applied by TCRdb to the 5' RACE reads, yields one record per CDR3 protein. Of fewer than 1,000,000 distinct CDR3 sequences in the sample, about 47% were seen once. Sequences were obtained from blood. These receptors were collected from an elderly man in good health.

This chain's CDR3 is CSARDRERAQSEQYF. CDR3 bases: TGCAGTGCTAGAGACCGGGAGCGTGCCCAGAGCGAACAGTACTTC. The chain joins TRBV20-1 to TRBJ2-7; maybe TRBD2 (6 bases). The CDR3 runs 15 residues. Germline V gene sequence: CDR1 DFQATT, CDR2 SNEGSKA (reference sequence). V shed 0 bases and J shed 10 bases, with 22 bases lying between them.

V usage is TRBV7-9 and J usage is TRBJ1-2; D not certain. The ends were cut back, 1 base at V and 2 bases at J, with 11 bases in the middle. This CDR3 is 15 amino acids long. The germline gives CDR1 SEHNR, CDR2 FQNEAQ (reference sequence). CDR3 bases: TGTGCCAGCAGCTTAGGAGGGCAGCTGAACTATGGCTACACCTTC. It codes for CASSLGGQLNYGYTF.

J is TRBJ2-5 and V is TRBV7-3, with D possibly being TRBD2 (6 bases). Trimming cost V 5 bases and J 4 bases, with 17 bases left between them. Germline CDR1 SGHTA, CDR2 FQGTGA. The CDR3 is made up of 15 amino acids. The CDR3 nucleotides are TGTGCCAGCAGCCCATCCCCCGGGGGTGCAGAGACCCAGTACTTC. Amino acids: CASSPSPGGAETQYF.

In this sample, this clonotype turned up many times. Possible read error: a much larger clone is one base away. V gene TRBV15 combines with J gene TRBJ2-1; the D gene is possibly TRBD2 (5 bases). The end of the DNA fits TRBJ2-7 better, so the J call may be wrong. The germline V gene has CDR1 LNHNV and CDR2 YYDKDF (reference sequence). The CDR3 totals 13 residues. CDR3 in amino acids: CATSGSSYNEQYF. The CDR3 nucleotides are TGTGCCACCAGCGGGAGCTCCTACAATGAGCAGTACTTC.

This clonotype was seen only a few times. The CDR3 sequence is CASSAGGSGTPDGYTF. The CDR3 DNA reads as TGTGCCAGCAGTGCTGGGGGGTCCGGGACACCGGATGGCTACACCTTC. This rearrangement joins TRBV25-1 to TRBJ1-2, with D maybe TRBD1 (6 bases). The CDR3 is made up of 16 amino acids. Looked up from germline, CDR1 is MGHDK and CDR2 is SYGVNS. Trimming shortened V by 4 bases and J by 6 bases, and 21 bases separated the two germline ends.

This chain joins TRBV12-3 or TRBV12-4 and TRBJ2-7; TRBD1 aligns across 7 bases. This CDR3 has 15 amino acids. V lost 3 bases and J lost 5; bases outside the gene matches: 10. The CDR3 reads CASSFGMGQFNEQYF. The CDR3 nucleotides read TGTGCCAGCAGTTTTGGTATGGGACAGTTCAACGAGCAGTACTTC.

In regard to this clonotype: A junction boundary mismatches the germline segment, possibly from a read error. This chain links TRBV4-2 with TRBJ2-3; D may match TRBD1 or TRBD2 (5 bases each). Germline V gives CDR1 LGHNA, CDR2 YNFKEQ. The CDR3 totals 16 residues. CDR3 sequence reads: CVSSDRDRGGTDTQYF. The CDR3 DNA is TGTGTCAGCAGCGACCGGGACCGGGGCGGCACAGATACGCAGTATTTT.

This clonotype was recorded many times. An end of the junction does not agree with germline; a read error may underlie this. The J gene is TRBJ2-5, the V gene TRBV5-1, with 8 nucleotides matching TRBD1. This CDR3 is 13 amino acids long. Germline V gives CDR1 SGHRS, CDR2 YFSETQ. The CDR3 here is CASSSDREETQYF. The CDR3 DNA reads TGTGCCAGCAGCTCGGACAGGGAAGAGACCCAGTACTTC.

In its sample, this clonotype was seen a few times. The chain joins TRBV18 to TRBJ2-7, with D tentatively TRBD2 (6 bases). Germline CDR1 reads KGHSH; CDR2 reads LQKENI. This CDR3 comprises 20 residues. The ends were cut back, 2 bases at V and 4 bases at J, with 30 bases in the middle. This CDR3 reads CASSPKGDQTGSGNLYEQYF. CDR3 DNA: TGTGCCAGCTCACCAAAAGGAGACCAGACCGGTAGCGGTAACTTATACGAGCAGTACTTC.

CDR3 loop: CASSSSGSGQETQYF. DNA for the CDR3: TGCGCCAGCAGTTCTAGCGGGAGCGGCCAAGAGACCCAGTACTTC. The chain carries TRBV5-1 and TRBJ2-5; 10 bases match TRBD2. The CDR3 covers 15 residues. Germline values: CDR1 SGHRS, CDR2 YFSETQ. V shed 5 bases, J shed 1 base, and the junction held 5 bases outside the gene matches. The entire variable domain, with the rest obtained from reference TRBV5-1 and TRBJ2-5, is as follows: KAGVTQTPRYLIKTRGQQVTLSCSPISGHRSVSWYQQTPGQGLQFLFEYFSETQRNKGNFPGRFSGRQFSNSRSEMNVSTLELGDSALYLCASSSSGSGQETQYFGPGTRLLVL.

The sample holds a few counts of this clonotype. The CDR3 DNA is TGCGCCAGCAGCTTGGTGGCGGTTAGTGTCGCGGAGCAGTTCTTC. Its translation: CASSLVAVSVAEQFF. The chain links TRBV5-1 to TRBJ2-1; D ambiguous. The germline V gene encodes CDR1 SGHRS and CDR2 YFSETQ. V lost 0 bases to trimming and J lost 10 bases, with 17 bases between them. The CDR3 runs to 15 residues. Using reference TRBV5-1 and TRBJ2-1 for the parts outside the CDR3, the full variable domain is KAGVTQTPRYLIKTRGQQVTLSCSPISGHRSVSWYQQTPGQGLQFLFEYFSETQRNKGNFPGRFSGRQFSNSRSEMNVSTLELGDSALYLCASSLVAVSVAEQFFGPGTRLTVL.

The V call is TRBV24-1, the J call TRBJ2-1; 9 bases are shared with TRBD1. In germline, CDR1 is KGHDR, CDR2 SFDVKD. The CDR3 length is 15 residues. After removal of 4 bases from V and 5 bases from J, the junction contained 5 bases not matched to a gene. The CDR3 sequence: CATSDRDRVNNEQFF. CDR3 coding DNA: TGTGCCACCAGTGACCGGGACAGGGTCAACAATGAGCAGTTCTTC.

The chain links TRBV7-9 to TRBJ2-1; D may be TRBD2 (6 bases). Per the germline V gene, CDR1 is SEHNR and CDR2 is FQNEAQ (reference sequence). Trimming left V 8 bases short and J 4 bases short, with 15 bases between. CDR3 length: 14 residues. In DNA form, the CDR3 reads TGTGCCAGCTCACCCCGGGACTCATACAATGAGCAGTTCTTC. Protein product: CASSPRDSYNEQFF.

The V call is TRBV12-3 or TRBV12-4, the J call TRBJ2-2; 9 positions match TRBD1. After removal of 4 bases from V and 4 bases from J, the junction contained 10 bases not matched to a gene. The length of the CDR3 is 17 residues. CDR3 DNA sequence: TGTGCCAGCAGTTGCGGCCCCGGGACAGGGTCCACCGGGGAGCTGTTTTTT. Its protein is CASSCGPGTGSTGELFF.

This clonotype was detected only a few times. The rearrangement links TRBV5-1 to TRBJ2-7, with 11 bases matching TRBD2. This CDR3 has 15 residues. Germline CDR1 reads SGHRS; CDR2 reads YFSETQ. The V and J ends lost 4 bases and 5 bases, in that order; junction bases with no gene match: 8. The DNA of the CDR3 is TGCGCCAGCAGCCTCGATAGCGGGAGGGCCAACGAGCAGTACTTC. Translated: CASSLDSGRANEQYF.

V is TRBV7-2 and J is TRBJ2-7; D not certain. Germline CDR1 is SGHTA and CDR2 is FQGNSA. The V end lost 4 bases, the J end lost 0 bases, and 13 bases lay between the germline ends. The CDR3 runs to 15 residues. CDR3 coding DNA: TGTGCCAGCAGCTCCAAGGACGTTTTCTCCTACGAGCAGTACTTC. This codes for CASSSKDVFSYEQYF.

The V call is TRBV5-1, the J call TRBJ1-2, with 7 positions matching TRBD1. The germline V gene encodes CDR1 SGHRS and CDR2 YFSETQ. This CDR3 spans 16 amino acids. V lost 0 bases to trimming and J lost 4 bases; unmatched junction nucleotides: 9. CDR3 bases: TGCGCCAGCAGCTTGGCCCCCCTGACAGGGACCTATGGCTACACCTTC. Translation gives CASSLAPLTGTYGYTF.

This clonotype has more than one count but fewer than ten. The rearrangement joins TRBV9 to TRBJ2-1, with D hard to call. V lost 4 bases, J lost 4 bases, and 12 bases lay in between. The CDR3 spans 14 residues. Germline V gene data show CDR1 as SGDLS and CDR2 as YYNGEE. CDR3 nucleotide sequence: TGTGCCAGCAGCCCCTCGGCCCCTTACAATGAGCAGTTCTTC. It codes for CASSPSAPYNEQFF. Complete variable domain (other parts from reference TRBV9 and TRBJ2-1): DSGVTQTPKHLITATGQRVTLRCSPRSGDLSVYWYQQSLDQGLQFLIQYYNGEERAKGNILERFSAQQFPDLHSELNLSSLELGDSALYFCASSPSAPYNEQFFGPGTRLTVL.

The chain has TRBV7-2 and TRBJ2-2; D is perhaps TRBD2 (6 bases). V was pared by 5 bases and J by 1 base, with 14 bases between. Germline assignment: CDR1 SGHTA and CDR2 FQGNSA. This CDR3 has 16 amino acids. The CDR3 spells CASSPPIAVNTGELFF. In DNA, the CDR3 is TGTGCCAGCAGCCCCCCAATAGCGGTGAACACCGGGGAGCTGTTTTTT.

This clonotype was picked up a small number of times. The genes are TRBV28 and TRBJ2-2, with unresolved D. CDR3 size: 15 residues. Germline CDR1 reads MDHEN; CDR2 reads SYDVKM. V lost 8 bases, J lost 0 bases, and 13 bases lay in between. DNA of the CDR3: TGTGCCAGCGGTGGACCGCTGACGAACACCGGGGAGCTGTTTTTT. This encodes CASGGPLTNTGELFF.

The sample holds many counts of this clonotype. A read error is possible here, since a much larger clone lies one base away. This chain uses TRBV7-3 with TRBJ1-1; no firm D call. This CDR3 is 13 amino acids long. Germline CDR1 reads SGHTA; CDR2 reads FQGTGA. Deletions cut 4 bases from V and 1 base from J, with 7 bases between. Written as DNA, the CDR3 is TGTGCCAGCAGCTCCCGGGGGAACACTGAAGCTTTCTTT. As protein: CASSSRGNTEAFF.

There are a few counts of this clonotype. This chain uses TRBV3-1 with TRBJ2-1; possibly TRBD1 or TRBD2 for D (5 bases each). CDR3 length: 13 amino acids. Trimming stripped 4 bases from V and 12 bases from J, with 16 bases between. The germline V gene encodes CDR1 LGHDT and CDR2 YNNKEL (reference sequence). CDR3 sequence reads: CASSPLGSGPQFF. CDR3 nucleotide sequence: TGTGCCAGCAGCCCCCTCGGTTCGGGACCGCAGTTCTTC.

The chain links TRBV5-6 to TRBJ2-7; no definite D call. CDR1 SGHDT and CDR2 YYEEEE come from the germline V gene. The CDR3 has 14 residues. Trimming left V 0 bases short and J 5 bases short, with 12 bases between. The CDR3: CASSLGVGSDEQYF. The CDR3 DNA is TGTGCCAGCAGCTTGGGTGTGGGCAGCGACGAGCAGTACTTC.

This clonotype appeared a single time. This chain uses TRBV11-2 with TRBJ2-5, with D unclear. The CDR3 totals 16 residues. Per germline, CDR1 SGHAT and CDR2 FQNNGV. Between the trimmed V and J ends, which lost 2 bases and 2 bases, there was a span of 15 bases. The CDR3 DNA reads TGTGCCAGCAGCTTAACGTACCAGAGGAGTCAAGAGACCCAGTACTTC. Encoded protein: CASSLTYQRSQETQYF.